The clone carrying this T cell receptor beta chain occurred many times. Its antigen remains unidentified. The TCRbeta library was prepared with unique molecular identifiers. Each CDR3 protein gets one entry after TCRdb re-called the PCR reads with MiXCR. This sample has approximately 630,000 distinct CDR3 sequences, with about 12% found just once. The CDR3 sequence is 16 residues long. CDR1 is SGHTA and CDR2 is FQGNSA in the germline V gene. J lost 7 bases, V lost 5 bases, and 16 bases had no gene match. The sample originates from a study of T-cell reconstitution after alpha-beta-depleted transplantation in children. Study results and limitations: The main origin of T-cell counts and diversity one year after transplant was newly produced T cells.

This TCR came from a girl aged 2 to 9 with congenital amegakaryocytic thrombocytopenia, due to receive a stem cell transplant. The material was PBMCs, obtained before TCRalphabeta/CD19-depleted stem cell transplant. J is TRBJ2-7 and V is TRBV7-2, with 8 positions matching TRBD2. CDR3 bases: TGTGCCAGCAGCCTTAGGTACTTAGCGGGACCGCCAGAGCAGTACTTC. Residues: CASSLRYLAGPPEQYF. Combining the CDR3 with reference TRBV7-2 and TRBJ2-7 gives the whole variable domain GAGVSQSPSNKVTEKGKDVELRCDPISGHTALYWYRQSLGQGLEFLIYFQGNSAPDKSGLPSDRFSAERTGGSVSTLTIQRTQQEDSAVYLCASSLRYLAGPPEQYFGPGTRLTVT.